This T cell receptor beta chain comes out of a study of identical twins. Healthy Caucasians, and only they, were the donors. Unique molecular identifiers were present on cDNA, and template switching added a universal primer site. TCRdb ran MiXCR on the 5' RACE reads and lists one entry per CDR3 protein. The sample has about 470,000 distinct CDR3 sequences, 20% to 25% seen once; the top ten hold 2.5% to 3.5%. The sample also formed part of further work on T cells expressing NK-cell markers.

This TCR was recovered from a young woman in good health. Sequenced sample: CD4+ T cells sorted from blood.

The CDR3 DNA is TGTGCCAGCAGCTTAGGCGTAACAGGGCTGAACACTGAAGCTTTCTTT. It specifies CASSLGVTGLNTEAFF. This chain joins TRBV11-2 and TRBJ1-1, with D possibly TRBD1 on 6 matching bases. The CDR3 extends over 16 amino acids. The V gene's germline CDR1 is SGHAT and CDR2 FQNNGV. V was pared by 1 base and J by 0 bases, with 12 bases between.